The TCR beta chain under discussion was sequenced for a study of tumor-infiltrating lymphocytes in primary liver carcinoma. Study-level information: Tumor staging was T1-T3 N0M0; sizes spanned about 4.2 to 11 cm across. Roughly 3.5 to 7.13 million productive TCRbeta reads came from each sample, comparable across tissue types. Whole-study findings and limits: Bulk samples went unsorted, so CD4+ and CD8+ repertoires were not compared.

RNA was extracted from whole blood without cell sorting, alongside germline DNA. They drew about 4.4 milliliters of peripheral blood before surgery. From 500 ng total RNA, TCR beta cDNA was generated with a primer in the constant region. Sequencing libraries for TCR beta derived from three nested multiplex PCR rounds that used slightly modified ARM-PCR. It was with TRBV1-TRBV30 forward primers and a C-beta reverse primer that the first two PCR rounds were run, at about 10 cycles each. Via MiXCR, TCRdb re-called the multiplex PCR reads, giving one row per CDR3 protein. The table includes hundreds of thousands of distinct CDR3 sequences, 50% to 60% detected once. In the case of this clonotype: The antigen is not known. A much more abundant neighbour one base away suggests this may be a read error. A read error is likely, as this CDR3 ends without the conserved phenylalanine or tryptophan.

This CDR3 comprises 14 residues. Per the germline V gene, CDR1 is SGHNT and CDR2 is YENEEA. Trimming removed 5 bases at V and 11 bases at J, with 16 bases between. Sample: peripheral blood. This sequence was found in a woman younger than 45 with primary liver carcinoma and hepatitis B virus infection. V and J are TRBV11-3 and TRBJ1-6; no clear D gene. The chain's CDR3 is CASSIAEGYAPLHS. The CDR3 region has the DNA TGTGCCAGCAGCATAGCGGAAGGGTACGCACCCCTCCACTCT.